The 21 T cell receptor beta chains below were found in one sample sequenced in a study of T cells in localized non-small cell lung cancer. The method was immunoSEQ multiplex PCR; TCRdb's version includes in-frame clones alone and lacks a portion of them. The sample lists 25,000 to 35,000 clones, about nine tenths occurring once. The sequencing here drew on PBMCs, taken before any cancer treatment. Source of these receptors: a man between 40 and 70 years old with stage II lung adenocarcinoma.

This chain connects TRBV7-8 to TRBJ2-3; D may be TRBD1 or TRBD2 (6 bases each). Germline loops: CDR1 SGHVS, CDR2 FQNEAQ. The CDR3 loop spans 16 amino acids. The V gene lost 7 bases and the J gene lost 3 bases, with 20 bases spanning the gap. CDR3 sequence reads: CASTPQGGGFTDTQYF. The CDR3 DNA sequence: TGTGCCAGCACCCCCCAAGGAGGGGGGTTTACAGATACGCAGTATTTT.

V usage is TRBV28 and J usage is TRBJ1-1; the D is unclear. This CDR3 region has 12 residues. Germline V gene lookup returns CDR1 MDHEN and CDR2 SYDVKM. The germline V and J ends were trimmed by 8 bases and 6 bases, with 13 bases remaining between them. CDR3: CASRLTGAEAFF. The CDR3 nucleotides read TGTGCCAGCCGACTCACTGGCGCTGAAGCTTTCTTT.

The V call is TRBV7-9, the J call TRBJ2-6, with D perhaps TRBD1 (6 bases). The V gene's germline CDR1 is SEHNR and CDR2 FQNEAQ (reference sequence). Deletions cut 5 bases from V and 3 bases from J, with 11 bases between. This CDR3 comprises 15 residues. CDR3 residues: CASSTGTHGANVLTF. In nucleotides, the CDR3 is TGTGCCAGCAGCACGGGGACACATGGGGCCAACGTCCTGACTTTC.

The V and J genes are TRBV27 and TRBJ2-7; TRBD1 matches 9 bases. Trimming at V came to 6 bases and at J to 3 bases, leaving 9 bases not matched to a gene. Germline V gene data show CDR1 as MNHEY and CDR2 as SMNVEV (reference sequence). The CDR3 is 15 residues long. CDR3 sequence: CASSLGTGLNYEQYF. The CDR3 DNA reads TGTGCCAGCAGCCTCGGGACAGGGCTAAACTACGAGCAGTACTTC.

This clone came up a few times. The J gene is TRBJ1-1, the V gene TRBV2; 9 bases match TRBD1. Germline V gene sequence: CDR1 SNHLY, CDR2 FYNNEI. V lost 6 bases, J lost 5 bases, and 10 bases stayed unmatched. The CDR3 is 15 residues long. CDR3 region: CASSPGTGIGTEAFF. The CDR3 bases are TGTGCCAGCAGCCCCGGGACAGGGATAGGGACTGAAGCTTTCTTT.

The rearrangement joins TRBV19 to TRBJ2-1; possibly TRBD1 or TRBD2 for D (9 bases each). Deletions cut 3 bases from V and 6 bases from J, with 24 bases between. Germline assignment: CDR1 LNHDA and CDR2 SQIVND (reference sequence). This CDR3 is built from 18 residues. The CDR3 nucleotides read TGTGCCAGTAGTATGGGGACAGGGTCTAGCGGGAAGTCCAATGAGCAGTTCTTC. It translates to CASSMGTGSSGKSNEQFF.

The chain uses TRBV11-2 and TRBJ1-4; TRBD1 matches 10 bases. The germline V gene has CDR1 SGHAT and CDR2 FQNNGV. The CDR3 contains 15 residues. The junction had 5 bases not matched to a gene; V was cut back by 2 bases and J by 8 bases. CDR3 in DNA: TGTGCCAGCAGCTTATCGACAGGGGGCGGAGAAAAACTGTTTTTT. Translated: CASSLSTGGGEKLFF.

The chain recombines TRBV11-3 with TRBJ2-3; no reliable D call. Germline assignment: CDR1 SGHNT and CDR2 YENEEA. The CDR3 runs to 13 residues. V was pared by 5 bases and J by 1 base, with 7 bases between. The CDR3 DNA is TGTGCCAGCAGCCTGACGGGCACAGATACGCAGTATTTT. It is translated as CASSLTGTDTQYF.

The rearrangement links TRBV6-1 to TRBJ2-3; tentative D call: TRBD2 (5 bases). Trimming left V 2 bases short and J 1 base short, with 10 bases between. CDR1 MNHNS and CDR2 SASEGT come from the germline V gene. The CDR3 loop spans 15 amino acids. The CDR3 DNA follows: TGTGCCAGCAGTGAAAGGTTGCGGGGCACAGATACGCAGTATTTT. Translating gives CASSERLRGTDTQYF.

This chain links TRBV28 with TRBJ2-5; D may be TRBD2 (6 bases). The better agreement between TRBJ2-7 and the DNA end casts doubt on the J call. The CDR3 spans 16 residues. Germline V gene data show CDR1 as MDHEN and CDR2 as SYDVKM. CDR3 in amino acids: CASSSPGDGRPYEQYF. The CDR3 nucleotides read TGTGCCAGCAGTTCCCCGGGGGACGGAAGACCCTACGAGCAGTACTTC.

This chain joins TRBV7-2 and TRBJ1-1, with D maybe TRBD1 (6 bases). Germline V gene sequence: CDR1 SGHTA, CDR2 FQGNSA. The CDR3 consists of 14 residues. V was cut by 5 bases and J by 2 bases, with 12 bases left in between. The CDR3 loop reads CASSIQGVNTEAFF. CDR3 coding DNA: TGTGCCAGCAGCATACAGGGCGTCAACACTGAAGCTTTCTTT.

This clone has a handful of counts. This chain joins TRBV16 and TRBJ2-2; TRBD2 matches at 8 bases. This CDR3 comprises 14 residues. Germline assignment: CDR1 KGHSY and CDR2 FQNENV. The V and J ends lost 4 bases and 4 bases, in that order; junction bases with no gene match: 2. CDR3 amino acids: CASSRTSGTGELFF. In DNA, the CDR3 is TGTGCCAGCAGCCGAACTAGCGGCACCGGGGAGCTGTTTTTT.

CDR3 DNA sequence: TGTGCCAGCACCCTGAGGAGAGGGAACACCGGGGAGCTGTTTTTT. The encoded protein is CASTLRRGNTGELFF. The gene calls are TRBV6-6 and TRBJ2-2; the D is unclear. Germline-derived CDR1 and CDR2 are MNHNY and SVGAGI (reference sequence). V was clipped by 7 bases and J by 1 base, with 13 bases between them. The CDR3 is made up of 15 amino acids.

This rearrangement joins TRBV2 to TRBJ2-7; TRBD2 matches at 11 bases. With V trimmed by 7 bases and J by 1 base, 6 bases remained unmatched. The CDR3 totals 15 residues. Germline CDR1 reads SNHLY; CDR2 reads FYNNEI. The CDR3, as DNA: TGTGCCAGCAAGGAGACTAGCGGGAATTCCTACGAGCAGTACTTC. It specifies CASKETSGNSYEQYF.

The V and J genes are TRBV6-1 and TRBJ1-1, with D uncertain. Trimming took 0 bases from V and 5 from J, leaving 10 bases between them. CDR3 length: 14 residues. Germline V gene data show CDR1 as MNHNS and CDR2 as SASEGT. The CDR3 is CASSEAWGGTEAFF. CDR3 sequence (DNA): TGTGCCAGCAGTGAAGCTTGGGGTGGAACTGAAGCTTTCTTT.

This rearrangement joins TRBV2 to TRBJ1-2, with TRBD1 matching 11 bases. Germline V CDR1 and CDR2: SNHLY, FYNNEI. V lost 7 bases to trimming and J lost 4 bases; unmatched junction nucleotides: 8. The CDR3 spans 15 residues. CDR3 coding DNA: TGTGCCAGCACCTCCGGGACAGGGGGTCCCTATGGCTACACCTTC. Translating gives CASTSGTGGPYGYTF.

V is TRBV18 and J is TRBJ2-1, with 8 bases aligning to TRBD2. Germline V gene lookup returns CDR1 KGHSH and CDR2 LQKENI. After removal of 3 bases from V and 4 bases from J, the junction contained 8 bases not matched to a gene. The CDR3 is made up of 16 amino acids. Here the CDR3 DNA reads TGTGCCAGCTCACCCCCAGCGGAGCGGGGGTACAATGAGCAGTTCTTC. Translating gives CASSPPAERGYNEQFF.

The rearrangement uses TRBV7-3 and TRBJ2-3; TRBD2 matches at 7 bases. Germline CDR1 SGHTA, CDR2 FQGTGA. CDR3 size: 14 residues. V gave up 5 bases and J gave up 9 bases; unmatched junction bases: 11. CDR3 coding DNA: TGTGCCAGCAGCCCGGGGAGGGGAGGTGGCACGCAGTATTTT. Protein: CASSPGRGGGTQYF.

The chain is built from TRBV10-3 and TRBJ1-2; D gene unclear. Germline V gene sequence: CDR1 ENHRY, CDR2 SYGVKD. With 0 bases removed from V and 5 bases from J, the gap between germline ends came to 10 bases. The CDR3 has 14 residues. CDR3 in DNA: TGTGCCATCAGTGAGTCATCACAGCAATATGGCTACACCTTC. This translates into CAISESSQQYGYTF.

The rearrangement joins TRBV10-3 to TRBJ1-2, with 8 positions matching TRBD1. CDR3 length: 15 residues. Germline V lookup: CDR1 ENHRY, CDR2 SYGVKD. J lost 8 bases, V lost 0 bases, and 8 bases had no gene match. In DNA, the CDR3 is TGTGCCATCAGTGAGTCGGTGGACAGGGTTTCAGGCTACACCTTC. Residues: CAISESVDRVSGYTF.

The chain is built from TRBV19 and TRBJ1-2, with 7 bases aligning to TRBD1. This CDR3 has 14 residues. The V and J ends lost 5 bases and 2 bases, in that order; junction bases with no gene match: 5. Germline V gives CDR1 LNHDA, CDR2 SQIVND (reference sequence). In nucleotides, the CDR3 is TGTGCCAGTAGTGTGGGACAGTTAAACTATGGCTACACCTTC. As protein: CASSVGQLNYGYTF. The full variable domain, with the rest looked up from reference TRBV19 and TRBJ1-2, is DGGITQSPKYLFRKEGQNVTLSCEQNLNHDAMYWYRQDPGQGLRLIYYSQIVNDFQKGDIAEGYSVSREKKESFPLTVTSAQKNPTAFYLCASSVGQLNYGYTFGSGTRLTVV.